Sequencing of this T cell receptor beta chain was carried out in a study of blood T cell repertoires in COVID-19. Overall study: The analysed material was cDNA or gDNA that came from T cells, B-cell-depleted T cells, or PBMCs.

Trimming shortened V by 4 bases and J by 5 bases, and 17 bases separated the two germline ends. This CDR3 has 15 residues. The V gene's germline CDR1 is SEHNR and CDR2 FQNEAQ (reference sequence). TCRdb's copy holds only in-frame clones and misses some; the assay was immunoSEQ multiplex PCR. The table lists more than 120,000 clones, over 85% of them singletons, with around 1.5% in the top ten. The rearrangement uses TRBV7-9 and TRBJ1-1, with a possible D match to TRBD1 (5 bases). This receptor was identified in a human donor in a cohort sampled during active COVID-19. The sequenced material came from peripheral blood. CDR3 DNA: TGTGCCAGCAGCTCGGGAGGGGTCCGATCGACTGAAGCTTTCTTT. The encoded protein is CASSSGGVRSTEAFF.